This T cell receptor (beta chain) appears in the sequencing data of a study of shared clonotypes between healthy human individuals. Study conclusions and caveats: Sampling used blood alone; tissue repertoires probably differ.

About this clone itself: The antigen remains unidentified.

Methods used by the authors: From ImmunoSEQ came sequences covering only the junction and carrying no quality scores, so filtering differed. Sequencing used immunoSEQ multiplex PCR; TCRdb keeps in-frame clones, though not all of them. V and J calls and clone size are given by that table; D and trimming were obtained from the DNA. The table lists 1,100,000 or so clones, around three quarters of them singletons. The CDR3 contains 13 residues. Deletions cut 3 bases from V and 6 bases from J, with 9 bases between. Germline values: CDR1 SGHAT, CDR2 FQDESV (reference sequence). What was sequenced was memory CD4+ T cells from PBMCs. Described subset: CD45RA-negative fraction. The rearrangement links TRBV11-1 to TRBJ2-1; D remains unclear. This clonotype was obtained from a man between 18 and 29 years old in good health. Some clones in this sample may be carry-over from other donors' samples. The CDR3 bases are TGTGCCAGCAGCTTCGCTACTCTCAATGAGCAGTTCTTC. It yields the protein CASSFATLNEQFF.